The entry below describes one T cell receptor beta chain. This sample is drawn from a study of blood T cell repertoires in COVID-19. Study context: Acute and convalescent COVID-19 specimens originated in the United States, Italy and Spain.

Profiled with immunoSEQ multiplex PCR; TCRdb holds only in-frame clones, not every one. The table has more than 300,000 clones, more than 70% seen once; the top ten hold 1.2%. The source is a woman aged 50 to 60 with acute or convalescent COVID-19. The sample taken for sequencing was peripheral blood.

Here the CDR3 reads CASSPRGVAGVRETQYF. The CDR3 DNA sequence: TGTGCCAGCAGCCCCAGAGGGGTAGCGGGGGTCCGGGAGACCCAGTACTTC. This chain connects TRBV3-1 (or the pseudogene TRBV3-2) to TRBJ2-5; 9 bases map to TRBD2. This CDR3 region has 17 residues. Unmatched junction bases numbered 14, after V lost 4 bases and J lost 5 bases. CDR1 and CDR2 (germline): LGHDT, YNNKEL (reference sequence).